The entry that follows covers one T cell receptor beta chain sequence. Its target antigen remains unknown. No base quality information exists; no much larger clone differs at one position. The CDR3 spans 15 residues, from the cysteine through the phenylalanine. Only the CDR3 part of the read is kept: 45 bases, read in frame from the first base. From the germline V gene (reference sequence), CDR1 is LGHDT and CDR2 is YNNKEL. Germline trimming amounts to 1 base on V and 9 bases on J, with 5 as the count of junction bases outside the gene matches. This sample stems from a study of spatial heterogeneity in lung cancer (dated by TCRdb to the late 2010s). For the study in its entirety: More beta-chain than alpha-chain transcripts were consistently detected, likely reflecting higher beta-chain transcript abundance. TCR repertoire features were related to nonsynonymous mutation counts determined by whole-exome sequencing of tumor tissue. In non-small cell lung cancer, the study made a quantitative comparison of TCR alpha and beta repertoires among multiple tumor regions, matched nontumor lung and blood. In the raw uncorrected reads, each unique combination of TCR and UMI appeared more than ten times on average. Both alpha and beta chains were TCR-sequenced in samples taken at surgery, namely 220 tumor regions, around 64 matched nontumor lung samples and 45 to 60 PBMC samples. Study-wide findings and limitations: Confirming at a functional level the hypothesis that regional TCRs recognize regional mutations was considered to require additional single-cell paired TCR alpha and beta sequencing. Ubiquitous expanded tumor TCRs showed up in blood more often at tumor resection than at routine follow-up.

Receptors were amplified or captured by 5' RACE. The run used a NextSeq 500. To allow correction of PCR and sequencing errors, the TCR library protocol tagged every TCR cDNA molecule with a unique molecular identifier. The authors' pipeline ran thus. Decombinator tools were used for TCR identification, UMI-based error correction and CDR3 extraction. Expanded TCRs were defined as those above a frequency of 2 per 1,000, corresponding to the top 1% of the tumor frequency distribution. Renyi diversity was calculated using the R vegan package after each repertoire was subsampled 100 times to 5,000 TCRs. CDR3 similarity networks were built from amino acid triplet string-kernel similarity, with CDR3s being connected when pairwise similarity was above 0.82. TCRdb reran the public reads through fastp at Q25 and MiXCR, keeping productive beta chains. Entries are consolidated by CDR3 protein sequence, retaining the most common genes and DNA. The V and J calls reflect TCRdb's pipeline rather than the authors' work. For this sample the table gives 50,000 to 65,000 distinct CDR3 sequences, of which approximately 8% were detected only once. Of the sample, around 15% falls within the top ten clones.

The time point label on this specimen signifies: sample taken at primary tumor resection. Without any cell sorting, TCR sequencing was performed on whole RNA extracted either from tumor and nontumor lung tissue or from cryopreserved PBMC samples. The donors were approximately 70 patients from the lung TRACERx cohort who had early-stage, untreated non-small cell lung cancer. Only patients for whom sufficient RNA was available from at least two tumor regions were selected for TCR sequencing. The TCR originated in a female donor with early-stage non-small cell lung cancer. The chain is assembled from TRBV3-1 and TRBJ1-6; TRBD1 lines up with 8 middle nucleotides. This sample comprised PBMCs, obtained at surgery. The sequenced DNA is TGTGCCAGCAGCCAAGGGACAGGGATCGGTTCACCCCTCCACTTT. Its amino acids are CASSQGTGIGSPLHF.